These T cell receptor beta chains were read from a single sample in a study of monozygotic twins with inflammatory bowel disease. From its re-call of the 5' RACE reads, TCRdb lists each CDR3 protein once, without DNA. The listing records approximately 160,000 distinct CDR3 sequences. The sequencing sample was made of blood. These receptor sequences come from a human donor with ulcerative colitis or Crohn's disease, or a healthy co-twin of an affected twin (not recorded which). CDR3s include the opening cysteine and the closing phenylalanine or tryptophan.

v_gene: TRBV5-4
j_gene: TRBJ2-7
CDR3aa: CASSSGLAGTYEQYF

v_gene: TRBV5-1
j_gene: TRBJ2-3
CDR3aa: CASSSAAPNTQYF

v_gene: TRBV20-1
j_gene: TRBJ1-6
CDR3aa: CSARFPPGRGAHSPLHF

v_gene: TRBV10-2
j_gene: TRBJ1-1
CDR3aa: CASRPTSGGTEAFF

v_gene: TRBV5-5
j_gene: TRBJ1-1
CDR3aa: CASSLLWQTTNTEAFF

v_gene: TRBV5-1
j_gene: TRBJ1-6
CDR3aa: CASSLFGQGSSPLHF

v_gene: TRBV29-1
j_gene: TRBJ2-4
CDR3aa: CSVRRRLGPKNIQYF

v_gene: TRBV5-1
j_gene: TRBJ2-3
CDR3aa: CASSEGDSTDTQYF

v_gene: TRBV18
j_gene: TRBJ2-5
CDR3aa: CATHGGARETQYF

v_gene: TRBV4-1
j_gene: TRBJ2-7
CDR3aa: CASSPKGILGEQYF

v_gene: TRBV24-1
j_gene: TRBJ2-1
CDR3aa: CATGRVRVENEQFF

v_gene: TRBV28
j_gene: TRBJ1-1
CDR3aa: CASSLGGSRTNTEAFF

v_gene: TRBV11-2
j_gene: TRBJ2-1
CDR3aa: CASSLHGPNEQFF

v_gene: TRBV18
j_gene: TRBJ1-3
CDR3aa: CASSPSGYLISGNTIYF

v_gene: TRBV7-9
j_gene: TRBJ1-2
CDR3aa: CASRAGQGAILGYAF

v_gene: TRBV5-1
j_gene: TRBJ2-1
CDR3aa: CASSLYSRTSGPNEQFF

v_gene: TRBV5-4
j_gene: TRBJ1-2
CDR3aa: CASSAFQGNYGYTF

v_gene: TRBV20-1
j_gene: TRBJ2-1
CDR3aa: CSAESTSASSYNEQFF

v_gene: TRBV7-2
j_gene: TRBJ1-6
CDR3aa: CASNLLRGPNSPLHF

v_gene: TRBV20-1
j_gene: TRBJ2-7
CDR3aa: CSARDLWGDQDEQYF

v_gene: TRBV29-1
j_gene: TRBJ2-3
CDR3aa: CSGWGRGGTQYF

v_gene: TRBV20-1
j_gene: TRBJ1-6
CDR3aa: CSVPRGSPLHF

v_gene: TRBV10-3
j_gene: TRBJ1-5
CDR3aa: CAISLTGFNQPQHF

v_gene: TRBV24-1
j_gene: TRBJ2-1
CDR3aa: CATSDSISSGRYNVYNEQFF

v_gene: TRBV7-2
j_gene: TRBJ1-1
CDR3aa: CASSPTSNRKNTEAFF

v_gene: TRBV4-3
j_gene: TRBJ2-1
CDR3aa: CASSQTVRQGASYNEQFF

v_gene: TRBV20-1
j_gene: TRBJ1-1
CDR3aa: CSARPGAEAFF

v_gene: TRBV20-1
j_gene: TRBJ1-1
CDR3aa: CSARTGARDEAFF

v_gene: TRBV29-1
j_gene: TRBJ2-6
CDR3aa: CSVEVQNGANVLTF

v_gene: TRBV6-5
j_gene: TRBJ2-3
CDR3aa: CASRGLAGADTQYF

v_gene: TRBV7-2
j_gene: TRBJ2-5
CDR3aa: CASSPQWGGGETQYF

v_gene: TRBV12-3/TRBV12-4
j_gene: TRBJ2-3
CDR3aa: CASSLGSGLTDTQYF

v_gene: TRBV5-1
j_gene: TRBJ2-7
CDR3aa: CASNPMGDKTSYEQYF

v_gene: TRBV4-2
j_gene: TRBJ2-1
CDR3aa: CASSQEVAGGNNEQFF

v_gene: TRBV12-3/TRBV12-4
j_gene: TRBJ2-7
CDR3aa: CASNPTGGAGEQYF

v_gene: TRBV20-1
j_gene: TRBJ1-4
CDR3aa: CSASHGTVEGKLFF

v_gene: TRBV18
j_gene: TRBJ2-1
CDR3aa: CASSPKHEQFF

v_gene: TRBV5-1
j_gene: TRBJ1-1
CDR3aa: CASSLERGPTEAFF

v_gene: TRBV18
j_gene: TRBJ1-4
CDR3aa: CASSRISGSNEKLFF

v_gene: TRBV5-1
j_gene: TRBJ1-4
CDR3aa: CASSTTGTSNEKLFF